This is a list of T cell receptor beta chains from one sample in a study of blood T cells in healthy people across ages. MiXCR was run by TCRdb on the 5' RACE reads, yielding one entry per CDR3 protein. The sample consists of approximately 1,100,000 distinct CDR3 sequences, under 55% of them appearing once. Input material: blood. These TCRs come from a woman aged 60-75 years in good health. CDR3s include the opening cysteine and the closing phenylalanine or tryptophan. The D gene is left open where the match is weak. Part of the rows lack a size; the others show once, few, many or a class for expanded clones.

d_call j_call v_call clone_size cdr3_aa cdr3_nt
TRBD2 TRBJ2-5 TRBV4-1 NA CASSQDRGTRETQYF TGCGCCAGCAGCCAAGATAGGGGGACTAGAGAGACCCAGTACTTC
NA TRBJ2-5 TRBV10-3 few CATQARSGETQYF TGTGCCACCCAGGCCAGGTCGGGAGAGACCCAGTACTTC
NA TRBJ2-3 TRBV28 NA CASSLLLPGGTDTQYF TGTGCCAGCAGTTTACTTCTACCGGGGGGCACAGATACGCAGTATTTT
NA TRBJ2-2 TRBV4-2 NA CASSQDSQGYTGELFF TGTGCCAGCAGCCAAGATTCGCAGGGGTACACCGGGGAGCTGTTTTTT
NA TRBJ2-5 TRBV24-1 few CATSDPVKQYF TGTGCCACCAGTGATCCCGTTAAGCAGTACTTC
NA TRBJ2-7 TRBV7-2 NA CASSLGGRAAEQYF TGTGCCAGCAGCTTAGGTGGGCGGGCGGCCGAGCAGTACTTC
TRBD2 TRBJ2-7 TRBV28 NA CASSHGRAGAAEQYF TGTGCCAGCAGTCACGGACGAGCGGGAGCTGCCGAGCAGTACTTC
TRBD2 TRBJ2-1 TRBV5-1 NA CASSFSTGLAVNEQFF TGCGCCAGCAGCTTTTCCACGGGACTAGCGGTCAATGAGCAGTTCTTC
NA TRBJ1-5 TRBV7-9 NA CASSLAGDSNQPQHF TGTGCCAGCAGCTTAGCCGGGGACAGCAATCAGCCCCAGCATTTT
TRBD2 TRBJ2-3 TRBV7-9 once CASAPGGRSLGTDTQYF TGTGCCAGCGCCCCTGGCGGGAGGTCTCTAGGCACAGATACGCAGTATTTT
TRBD1 TRBJ2-7 TRBV11-2 NA CASSPGQGSAEQYF TGTGCCAGCAGCCCGGGACAGGGGTCCGCCGAGCAGTACTTC
NA TRBJ2-5 TRBV4-1 once CASSQLGALQYF TGCGCCAGCAGCCAACTGGGCGCACTCCAGTACTTC